The rows below give T cell receptor beta chains drawn from one sample of a study of T cell repertoires in cytomegalovirus infection. MiXCR, run by TCRdb on the reads, gives a single entry per CDR3 protein. The sample records approximately 500,000 distinct CDR3 sequences, 16% being singletons. Sequencing input: CD8+ T cells from PBMCs. The receptors stem from a human donor in good health (CMV status not recorded). Some clones in this sample may be carry-over from other donors' samples. The CDR3 runs from the conserved cysteine through the conserved F or W. The order of the fields is clone size, V gene, D gene, J gene, CDR3 length, CDR3 DNA, CDR3 protein. A D gene is named only where the DNA matches it firmly. Only part of the rows carry a size: once, few, many, or a class if the clone is expanded.

many	TRBV6-1	TRBD1	TRBJ2-3	17	TGTGCCAGCAGTGAAGCTCCCACAGGGGGAGAGGCAGATACGCAGTATTTT	CASSEAPTGGEADTQYF
many	TRBV6-5	.	TRBJ2-7	17	TGTGCCAGCAGTTACTCGTATTCTATGTCCGCGTCCTACGAGCAGTACTTC	CASSYSYSMSASYEQYF
few	TRBV7-9	TRBD1	TRBJ2-3	14	TGTGCCAGCAGCCGGGACAGGGGCACAGATACGCAGTATTTT	CASSRDRGTDTQYF
few	TRBV7-9	.	TRBJ1-2	13	TGTGCCAGCAGCGATAACCAGGGGCATGGCTACACCTTC	CASSDNQGHGYTF
many	TRBV12-3/TRBV12-4	.	TRBJ1-6	13	TGTGCCAGCAGTGTAAATTATAATTCACCCCTCCACTTT	CASSVNYNSPLHF
few	TRBV7-9	.	TRBJ1-2	12	TGTGCCAGCAGCTCGGACTTTTATGGCTACACCTTC	CASSSDFYGYTF
.	TRBV27	TRBD1	TRBJ2-3	14	TGTGCCAGCAGTGTGGACAGGGGTGCAGATACGCAGTATTTT	CASSVDRGADTQYF
many	TRBV29-1	TRBD2	TRBJ2-1	16	TGCAGCGTTGGCGGGGGGAAAACTTGGGTCTACAATGAGCAGTTCTTC	CSVGGGKTWVYNEQFF
.	TRBV9	TRBD2	TRBJ2-7	14	TGTGCCAGCAGCGTAGCAGCGGGGCACCACGAGCAGTACTTC	CASSVAAGHHEQYF
.	TRBV19	.	TRBJ2-2	13	TGTGCCAGTAGTATCGACAGGCCCGGGGAGCTGTTTTTT	CASSIDRPGELFF
many	TRBV7-9	.	TRBJ2-7	15	TGTGCCAGCAGTTCAGAATTGAGGGGGACCTACGAGCAGTACTTC	CASSSELRGTYEQYF
many	TRBV19	.	TRBJ2-3	16	TGTGCCAGTAGTCCTCGGACCCTCCGTGAGACAGATACGCAGTATTTT	CASSPRTLRETDTQYF
.	TRBV2	.	TRBJ1-3	15	TGTGCCAGCACCCTCGGGCCAGCCTCTGGAAACACCATATATTTT	CASTLGPASGNTIYF
.	TRBV28	TRBD1	TRBJ1-2	13	TGTGCCAGCATTGGGACAGACCCCTTTGGCTACACCTTC	CASIGTDPFGYTF
many	TRBV4-1	TRBD2	TRBJ2-2	17	TGCGCCAGCAGCCACCCCCGGGAGGGGGAGAACACCGGGGAGCTGTTTTTT	CASSHPREGENTGELFF
few	TRBV6-2/TRBV6-3	.	TRBJ1-5	15	TGTGCCAGCAGTTGGACGGGATATGGCAATCAGCCCCAGCATTTT	CASSWTGYGNQPQHF
few	TRBV6-2/TRBV6-3	.	TRBJ2-7	12	TGTGCCAGCAGTTACTCGACAGGCGAGCAGTACTTC	CASSYSTGEQYF
.	TRBV20-1	TRBD2	TRBJ2-6	14	TGCAGTGCTTGGGCGGGGGACGGGGCCAACGTCCTGACTTTC	CSAWAGDGANVLTF
once	TRBV14	.	TRBJ2-1	13	TGTGCCAGCAGCGCCCCTAGCGTCAAGGAGCAGTTCTTC	CASSAPSVKEQFF
few	TRBV28	TRBD1	TRBJ1-1	17	TGTGCCAGCAGTTCGACCCGGGACAGGGGCGTGAACACTGAAGCTTTCTTT	CASSSTRDRGVNTEAFF
many	TRBV5-1	.	TRBJ2-3	14	TGCGCCAGCAGCTTGAACCGTCGCGAGGGTACGCAGTATTTT	CASSLNRREGTQYF
many	TRBV6-6	.	TRBJ2-1	15	TGTGCCAGCAGTTACGGCGGGAATGCGACCCCTGAGCAGTTCTTC	CASSYGGNATPEQFF
many	TRBV12-3/TRBV12-4	TRBD1	TRBJ1-3	13	TGTGCCACCGAGGACAGGCCTGGAAACACCATATATTTT	CATEDRPGNTIYF
many	TRBV4-1	TRBD1	TRBJ2-1	15	TGCGCCAGCAGCCTTGGACAGGGGGCCGCCCATGAGCAGTTCTTC	CASSLGQGAAHEQFF
few	TRBV7-9	.	TRBJ2-3	14	TGTGCCAGCAGCTCCCTAAATCACACAGATACGCAGTATTTT	CASSSLNHTDTQYF
.	TRBV29-1	.	TRBJ2-3	11	TGCAGCGTTGACGGGAGAGATACGCAGTATTTT	CSVDGRDTQYF
.	TRBV10-1	.	TRBJ2-3	14	TGCGCCAGCAGTGATACCCGGGGGACAGATACGCAGTATTTT	CASSDTRGTDTQYF
many	TRBV6-5	.	TRBJ1-1	13	TGTGCCAGCAGTTACTTAGCCCACACTGAAGCTTTCTTT	CASSYLAHTEAFF
few	TRBV19	.	TRBJ2-1	16	TGTGCCAGTAGTATGGGGCAGCATGACAATTACGGTGAGCAGTTCTTC	CASSMGQHDNYGEQFF
many	TRBV28	TRBD1	TRBJ1-5	16	TGTGCCAGCAGTTTATCATTCAGACAGGGGACTCAGCCCCAGCATTTT	CASSLSFRQGTQPQHF
.	TRBV4-2	TRBD2	TRBJ2-7	15	TGTGCCAGCAGCCAATATAGCGGGGGGGCGTACGAGCAGTACTTC	CASSQYSGGAYEQYF
.	TRBV27	.	TRBJ1-5	15	TGTGCCAGCAGTCCCCGGGCCCGAAGCAATCAGCCCCAGCATTTT	CASSPRARSNQPQHF